This paragraph reports one T cell receptor beta chain. Its target is not known. CDR1 is GTSNPN and CDR2 is SVGIG in the germline V gene (reference sequence). The germline V and J ends were trimmed by 0 bases and 6 bases, with 24 bases remaining between them. The CDR3 is 18 residues long. This sample was taken from a study of cytomegalovirus exposure and HLA in healthy donors. General observations from the study: Reports credit the classifier with highly specific, highly sensitive diagnosis of cytomegalovirus status. The study designated roughly 160 TCR beta chains cytomegalovirus-associated.

The method was immunoSEQ multiplex PCR; TCRdb's version includes in-frame clones alone and lacks a portion of them. Among approximately 170,000 clones listed, more than 70% were seen once. This chain joins TRBV30 and TRBJ1-5, with D possibly being TRBD1 (5 bases). This TCR came from a man aged 25-45 years in good health and CMV-seropositive. Material: PBMCs. The DNA of the CDR3 is TGTGCCTGGAGTGTACGCGAGTATCGTCGAAGGGGATTTCAGCCCCAGCATTTT. It translates to CAWSVREYRRRGFQPQHF.